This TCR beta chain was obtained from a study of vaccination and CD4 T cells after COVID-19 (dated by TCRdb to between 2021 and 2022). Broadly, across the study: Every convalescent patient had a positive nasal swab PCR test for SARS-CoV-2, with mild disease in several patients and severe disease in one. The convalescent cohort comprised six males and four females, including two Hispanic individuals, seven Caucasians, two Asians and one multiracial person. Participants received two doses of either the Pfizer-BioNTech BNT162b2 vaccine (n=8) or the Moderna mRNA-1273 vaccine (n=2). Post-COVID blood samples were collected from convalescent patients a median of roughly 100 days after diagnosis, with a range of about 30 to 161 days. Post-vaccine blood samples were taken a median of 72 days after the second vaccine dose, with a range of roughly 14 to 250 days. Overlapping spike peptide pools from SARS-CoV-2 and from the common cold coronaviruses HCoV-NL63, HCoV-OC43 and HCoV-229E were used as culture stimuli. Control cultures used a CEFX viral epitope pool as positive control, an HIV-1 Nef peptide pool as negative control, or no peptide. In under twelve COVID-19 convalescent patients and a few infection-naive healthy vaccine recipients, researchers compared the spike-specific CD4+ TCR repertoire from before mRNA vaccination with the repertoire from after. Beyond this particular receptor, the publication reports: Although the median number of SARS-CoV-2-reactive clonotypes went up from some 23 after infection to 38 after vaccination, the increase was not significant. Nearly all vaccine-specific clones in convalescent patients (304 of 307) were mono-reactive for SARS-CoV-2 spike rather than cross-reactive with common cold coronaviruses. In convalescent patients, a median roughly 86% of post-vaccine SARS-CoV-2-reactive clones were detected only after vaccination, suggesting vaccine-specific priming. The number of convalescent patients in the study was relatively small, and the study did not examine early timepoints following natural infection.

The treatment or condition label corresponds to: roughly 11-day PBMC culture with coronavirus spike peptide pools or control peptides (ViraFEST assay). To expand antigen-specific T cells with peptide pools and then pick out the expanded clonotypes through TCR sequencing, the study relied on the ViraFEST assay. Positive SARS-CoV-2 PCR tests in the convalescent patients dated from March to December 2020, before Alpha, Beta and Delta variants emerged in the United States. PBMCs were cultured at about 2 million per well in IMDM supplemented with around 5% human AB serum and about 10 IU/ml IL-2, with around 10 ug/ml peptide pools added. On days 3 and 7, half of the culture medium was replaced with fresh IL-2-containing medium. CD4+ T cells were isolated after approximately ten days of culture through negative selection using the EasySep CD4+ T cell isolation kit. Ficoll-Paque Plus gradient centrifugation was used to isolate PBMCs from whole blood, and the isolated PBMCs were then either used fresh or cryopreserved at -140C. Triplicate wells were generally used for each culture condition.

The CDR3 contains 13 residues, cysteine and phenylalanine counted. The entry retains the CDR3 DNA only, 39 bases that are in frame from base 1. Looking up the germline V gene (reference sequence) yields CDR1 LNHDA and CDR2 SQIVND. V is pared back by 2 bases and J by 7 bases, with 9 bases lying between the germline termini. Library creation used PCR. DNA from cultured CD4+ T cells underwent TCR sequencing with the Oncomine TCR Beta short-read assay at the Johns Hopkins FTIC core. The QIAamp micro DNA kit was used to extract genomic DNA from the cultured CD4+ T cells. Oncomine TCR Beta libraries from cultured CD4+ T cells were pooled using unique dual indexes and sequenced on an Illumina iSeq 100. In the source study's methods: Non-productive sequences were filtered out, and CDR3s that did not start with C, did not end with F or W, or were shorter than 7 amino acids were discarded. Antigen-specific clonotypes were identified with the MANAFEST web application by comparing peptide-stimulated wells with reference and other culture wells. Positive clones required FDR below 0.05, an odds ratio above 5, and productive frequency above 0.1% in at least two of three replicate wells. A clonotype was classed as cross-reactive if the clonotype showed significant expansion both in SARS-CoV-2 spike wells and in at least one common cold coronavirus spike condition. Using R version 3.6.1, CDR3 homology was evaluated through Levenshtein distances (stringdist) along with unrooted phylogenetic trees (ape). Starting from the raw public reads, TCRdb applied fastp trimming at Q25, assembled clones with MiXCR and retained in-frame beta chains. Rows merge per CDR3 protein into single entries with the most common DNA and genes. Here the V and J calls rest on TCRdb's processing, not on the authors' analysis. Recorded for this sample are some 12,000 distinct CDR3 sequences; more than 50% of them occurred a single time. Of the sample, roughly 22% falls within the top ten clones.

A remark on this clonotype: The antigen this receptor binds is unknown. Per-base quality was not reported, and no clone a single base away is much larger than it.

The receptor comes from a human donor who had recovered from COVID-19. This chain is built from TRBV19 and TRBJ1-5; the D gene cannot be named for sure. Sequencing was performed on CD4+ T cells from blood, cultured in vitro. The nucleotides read TGTGCCAGTAGTATAAGAGAAGGGCAGCCCCAGCATTTT. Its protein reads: CASSIREGQPQHF.